The 12 T cell receptor beta chains in this list originate from one sample, sequenced in a study of control samples from healthy donors and cancer patients. The table came from immunoSEQ multiplex PCR; TCRdb's copy has only in-frame clones and leaves some out. The sample carries 95,000 to 150,000 clones, just over 90% recorded once. What was sequenced was blood. The receptors shown here come from a woman between 18 and 29 years old in good health.

J is TRBJ2-7 and V is TRBV3-1 (or the pseudogene TRBV3-2); D call uncertain. This CDR3 has 13 residues. Trimming cost V 5 bases and J 5 bases, with 13 bases left between them. Germline V lookup: CDR1 LGHDT, CDR2 YNNKEL (reference sequence). CDR3 in DNA: TGTGCCAGCAGCGCCGGAGCGAGCAACGAGCAGTACTTC. Its protein product is CASSAGASNEQYF.

The CDR3 here is CASSFQANSPLHF. CDR3 DNA: TGTGCCAGCAGTTTCCAAGCTAATTCACCCCTCCACTTT. V gene TRBV2 combines with J gene TRBJ1-6; D unclear. The germline V gene encodes CDR1 SNHLY and CDR2 FYNNEI. The CDR3 is made up of 13 amino acids. V shed 5 bases and J shed 6 bases, with 8 bases lying between them.

The rearrangement uses TRBV28 and TRBJ2-7, with 10 bases that match TRBD2. This CDR3 spans 15 amino acids. Germline CDR1 MDHEN, CDR2 SYDVKM. V lost 6 bases, J lost 5 bases, and 10 bases stayed unmatched. The CDR3 here is CASRAGGPRVDEQYF. The CDR3 DNA follows: TGTGCCAGCAGAGCGGGAGGGCCAAGAGTGGACGAGCAGTACTTC.

This chain links TRBV27 with TRBJ1-1; D is uncertain. CDR3 length equals 16 residues. Between the trimmed V and J ends, which lost 3 bases and 5 bases, there was a span of 19 bases. Germline lookup yields CDR1 MNHEY and CDR2 SMNVEV (reference sequence). The CDR3 nucleotides are TGTGCCAGCAGTTTGTCCACCCTGGACCTGGAGACTGAAGCTTTCTTT. Protein sequence: CASSLSTLDLETEAFF.

In this sample, this clone turned up once. V is TRBV7-2 and J is TRBJ2-3; 11 positions agree with TRBD2. The trim removed 2 bases at V and 2 bases at J, leaving 12 bases unmatched. In germline, CDR1 is SGHTA, CDR2 FQGNSA. The CDR3 loop spans 19 amino acids. CDR3 protein: CASSLQPPRLAGNTDTQYF. The DNA of the CDR3 is TGTGCCAGCAGCTTACAGCCCCCACGACTAGCGGGAAACACAGATACGCAGTATTTT.

This clone was recorded only once. This rearrangement joins TRBV5-4 to TRBJ2-7; 12 bases map to TRBD2. The CDR3 runs to 15 residues. V lost 3 bases to trimming and J lost 6 bases; unmatched junction nucleotides: 7. Germline CDR1 and CDR2: SGHNT and YYREEE (reference sequence). CDR3 sequence: CASSSKLAGGGEQYF. The CDR3 coding sequence is TGTGCCAGCAGCTCGAAACTAGCGGGAGGCGGCGAGCAGTACTTC.

V is TRBV7-2 and J is TRBJ1-2, with TRBD1 matching over 7 bases. V trimming: 5 bases; J trimming: 4 bases; junction bases outside the gene matches: 10. This CDR3 region has 15 residues. Per the germline V gene, CDR1 is SGHTA and CDR2 is FQGNSA. The CDR3 DNA sequence: TGTGCCAGCAGCCCCACAGGGGTCACCCCCTATGGCTACACCTTC. Translation gives CASSPTGVTPYGYTF.

The chain uses TRBV11-2 and TRBJ2-5, with 7 bases matching TRBD2. The V gene end was trimmed by 1 base and the J gene end by 5 bases; junction bases not matched to a gene: 1. The CDR3 length is 13 residues. In germline, CDR1 is SGHAT, CDR2 FQNNGV. Written as DNA, the CDR3 is TGTGCCAGCAGCTTAGTTAGCGGGGAGACCCAGTACTTC. Translating it yields CASSLVSGETQYF.

On this clone: Other nucleotide sequences in the sample specify the same CDR3. This rearrangement joins TRBV5-1 to TRBJ2-2, with 8 bases aligning to TRBD2. Germline values: CDR1 SGHRS, CDR2 YFSETQ. V was clipped by 0 bases and J by 3 bases; unmatched bases: 7. This CDR3 has 17 amino acids. The CDR3 DNA reads TGCGCCAGCAGCTTGGCGCTGGCGGGAGGTTACACCGGGGAGCTGTTTTTT. This codes for CASSLALAGGYTGELFF.

This chain joins TRBV5-1 and TRBJ1-1, with no clear D. Germline assignment: CDR1 SGHRS and CDR2 YFSETQ. V was cut by 1 base and J by 0 bases, with 10 bases left in between. This CDR3 is built from 15 residues. CDR3 sequence (DNA): TGCGCCAGCAGCTTGAGGTGGGGTATGAACACTGAAGCTTTCTTT. Its translation: CASSLRWGMNTEAFF.

The genes are TRBV7-2 and TRBJ2-7, with TRBD1 as a possible D gene (6 bases). Germline V gene lookup returns CDR1 SGHTA and CDR2 FQGNSA. V lost 1 base and J lost 3, with 16 bases in between. The CDR3 contains 16 residues. The CDR3 region is CASSLVGTTGHYEQYF. The CDR3 nucleotides are TGTGCCAGCAGCTTAGTCGGCACGACAGGACACTACGAGCAGTACTTC.

This chain uses TRBV28 with TRBJ2-7; 10 nucleotides align to TRBD2. Germline V gene data show CDR1 as MDHEN and CDR2 as SYDVKM. This CDR3 spans 15 amino acids. Germline trimming cut 2 bases from V and 3 bases from J; bases unmatched to any gene: 4. CDR3 DNA: TGTGCCAGCAGTTTACTAGCGGGAGAAAGCTACGAGCAGTACTTC. Its protein is CASSLLAGESYEQYF.